This TCR beta chain was captured in a study of OX40 agonist ivuxolimab in advanced cancers. For the wider study: Ivuxolimab was an agonistic, fully human IgG2 monoclonal antibody directed against OX40 (CD134), a costimulatory receptor. Intravenous ivuxolimab was administered to patients every 2 weeks at six dose levels: 0.01, 0.1, 0.3, 1.5, 3 and 10 mg/kg. Of the approximately 50 dose-escalation patients, hepatocellular carcinoma was present in 19, melanoma in approximately 15, renal cell carcinoma in 9 and head and neck cancer in 9. The dose-escalation cohort was about 86% male with a mean age of about 54 years, ranging from roughly 20 to 80. Prior anti-PD-1, anti-PD-L1 or anti-CTLA-4 therapy was permitted, and 40% of dose-escalation patients had received checkpoint inhibitors. Three dose-escalation patients achieved partial responses, one with hepatocellular carcinoma and two with cutaneous melanoma. The purpose of peripheral TCRbeta sequencing was to test whether ivuxolimab changed TCR sequence diversity and led to clonal T-cell expansion. The paper describes the monotherapy dose-escalation part (N ≈ 52 patients) of the phase I trial of ivuxolimab. Summary of the overall study and its limitations: Low levels of normalized T-cell clonal expansion were also shown by some nonresponding patients. Antigen specificity was not determined for the clonally expanded peripheral T cells. On average, CD8+ T cells showed more expanded clones than CD4+ T cells after ivuxolimab. Clonal expansion of both CD4+ and CD8+ blood T cells was observed from baseline to week 6 at doses 0.1 to 3.0 mg/kg. In the 0.1-3.0 mg/kg groups, partial responders were among the patients with the lowest normalized peripheral clonal expansion, particularly in CD8+ T cells.

For sequencing of the TCRbeta CDR3 region, genomic DNA was extracted from the sorted cells. The immunoSEQ Assay was used to sequence the TCRbeta CDR3 regions. TCRdb took over this immuneACCESS table, retaining in-frame rearrangements with V and J assigned. Such tables are incomplete; in checked studies, under half of the missing clones stem from an unresolved V gene, and the remainder is unexplained. This sample holds about 80,000 clones; approximately 90% were observed only once. The ten most abundant clones make up about 5% of the sample. With regard to this clone: Its specific antigen is unknown. No base qualities exist here, and no much larger clone lies one base off it.

CDR1 and CDR2 (SNHLY, FYNNEI) derive from the germline V gene. V gives up 7 bases and J gives up 9 bases, and the segment between their germline ends measures 16 bases. The CDR3 has 13 amino acids, counting the end cysteine and phenylalanine. Kept here is only the CDR3 DNA, which spans 39 bases and is read in frame from base 1. The trial excluded patients who had a history of autoimmune disease or were on systemic immunosuppression. Peripheral blood for TCR sequencing was drawn from every dose cohort at baseline, at cycle 4 day 1 and at cycle 7 day 1. Samples were obtained from an open-label, multicenter, first-in-human phase I dose-escalation trial of ivuxolimab. The trial enrolled adults with locally advanced or metastatic head and neck squamous cell, hepatocellular, melanoma or renal cell carcinoma. CD4+ and CD8+ T cells were sorted separately from peripheral blood before TCR sequencing.

This sample comprised CD4+ or CD8+ T cells sorted from blood, obtained in a trial of the OX40 agonist ivuxolimab. The chain uses TRBV2 and TRBJ2-1; 5 matching bases give a weak D call of TRBD2. This TCR was recovered from an adult with an advanced solid tumor such as melanoma, head and neck, liver or kidney cancer. The CDR3 loop reads CASMASRTGEQFF. The nucleotide sequence is given as TGTGCCAGCATGGCTAGCCGAACGGGTGAGCAGTTCTTC.